This T cell receptor beta chain came from a study of monozygotic twins with inflammatory bowel disease. General study results and limits: Treatment differences in immunosuppression may have added variability to the repertoires of patients.

Germline loops: CDR1 PRHDT, CDR2 FYEKMQ (reference sequence). The CDR3 contains 15 residues. The authors ran two nested PCRs of 16 and 9 cycles on TCRalpha and TCRbeta cDNA. From the 5' RACE reads, TCRdb lists one entry per CDR3 protein and no DNA. Here the sample table reports 400,000 or so distinct CDR3 sequences. About this clonotype: The target antigen is unknown.

The V gene is TRBV13, the J gene TRBJ1-1; TCRdb picks TRBD1, but there is no DNA to check that call. Material for sequencing was blood. This clonotype was sampled from a human donor with ulcerative colitis or Crohn's disease, or a healthy co-twin of an affected twin (not recorded which). The CDR3: CASRETGGADTEAFF.